This TCR beta chain was sequenced during a study of T-cell reconstitution after alpha-beta-depleted transplantation in children. Construction of the TCRbeta library involved unique molecular identifiers. TCRdb fed the PCR reads into MiXCR, producing one record per CDR3 protein. The data contain some 600,000 distinct CDR3 sequences, approximately 15% of them seen just once; the ten biggest clones take up approximately 1%. Germline loops: CDR1 SEHNR, CDR2 FQNEAQ (reference sequence). The germline V and J ends were trimmed by 2 bases and 4 bases, with 11 bases remaining between them. The CDR3 has 14 residues.

This TCR was sampled from a human donor who donated a stem cell graft to a child with acute myeloid leukemia. The sequenced sample was PBMCs from the stem cell graft donor, obtained from the stem cell graft. The V gene is TRBV7-9, the J gene TRBJ1-2; D possibly corresponds to TRBD1 (5 bases). The CDR3, as DNA: TGTGCCAGCAGCTTATTAACAGGAGGCTATGGCTACACCTTC. It encodes CASSLLTGGYGYTF. Supplemented by reference TRBV7-9 and TRBJ1-2, the full variable domain reads DTGVSQNPRHKITKRGQNVTFRCDPISEHNRLYWYRQTLGQGPEFLTYFQNEAQLEKSRLLSDRFSAERPKGSFSTLEIQRTEQGDSAMYLCASSLLTGGYGYTFGSGTRLTVV.